A single sample is the source of the 9 T cell receptor beta chains below, sequenced in a study of blood T cell repertoires in COVID-19. Profiling relied on immunoSEQ multiplex PCR, and the TCRdb table lists in-frame clones only, not all of them. The sample has about 310,000 clones, around 89% seen once. Sequencing was performed on PBMCs or T cells enriched from blood (not recorded which). All receptors derive from a woman aged 40-49 years who had recovered from COVID-19.

The V and J genes are TRBV4-3 and TRBJ2-5, with 7 nucleotides matching TRBD1. CDR1 and CDR2 (germline): LGHNA, YSLEER. This CDR3 spans 15 amino acids. Germline trimming cut 1 base from V and 1 base from J; bases unmatched to any gene: 3. The CDR3 protein is CASSQGSGGQETQYF. The DNA for the CDR3 is TGCGCCAGCAGCCAAGGATCAGGGGGCCAAGAGACCCAGTACTTC.

The J gene is TRBJ2-3, the V gene TRBV28; TRBD2 agrees at 8 bases. J gave up 1 base and V 6 bases, and 6 bases lay outside the gene matches. Germline V CDR1 and CDR2: MDHEN, SYDVKM. The CDR3 totals 15 residues. In DNA form, the CDR3 reads TGTGCCAGCAGCACGGGAGCGGGGGGCACAGATACGCAGTATTTT. Translated, it gives CASSTGAGGTDTQYF.

The chain links TRBV15 to TRBJ2-7; D may be TRBD2 (7 bases). Germline CDR1 reads LNHNV; CDR2 reads YYDKDF (reference sequence). Trimming left V 5 bases short and J 2 bases short, with 13 bases between. The CDR3 length is 14 residues. CDR3 DNA: TGTGCCACCAGCTCAAGGGGGGGGGCCTACGAGCAGTACTTC. This codes for CATSSRGGAYEQYF.

The chain links TRBV7-8 to TRBJ2-7; D may be TRBD2 (5 bases). CDR3 length equals 13 residues. Germline-derived CDR1 and CDR2 are SGHVS and FQNEAQ. Between the trimmed V and J ends, which lost 5 bases and 7 bases, there was a span of 15 bases. The CDR3 loop is CASSTWRSGEQYF. The CDR3 DNA follows: TGTGCCAGCAGCACCTGGAGGTCCGGGGAGCAGTACTTC.

This chain joins TRBV24-1 and TRBJ2-7, with a weak D call TRBD1 (6 bases). The V and J ends lost 3 bases and 7 bases respectively, with 21 bases between them. The CDR3 extends over 16 amino acids. The V gene's germline CDR1 is KGHDR and CDR2 SFDVKD. DNA for the CDR3: TGTGCCACCAGTGATGCTAACGGGACACCCTCCGGGGAGCAGTACTTC. Translated, it gives CATSDANGTPSGEQYF.

The table lists this clone with a count of one. The CDR3 nucleotides are TGCGCCAGCAGCTCTGGGTGGATAGCGGGAAGCTACGAGCAGTACTTC. This gives the protein CASSSGWIAGSYEQYF. The chain uses TRBV5-1 and TRBJ2-7, with TRBD2 matching over 8 bases. V lost 3 bases to trimming and J lost 3 bases; unmatched junction nucleotides: 11. Germline V gene data show CDR1 as SGHRS and CDR2 as YFSETQ. The CDR3 contains 16 residues. The full variable domain, rest sourced from reference TRBV5-1 and TRBJ2-7, is KAGVTQTPRYLIKTRGQQVTLSCSPISGHRSVSWYQQTPGQGLQFLFEYFSETQRNKGNFPGRFSGRQFSNSRSEMNVSTLELGDSALYLCASSSGWIAGSYEQYFGPGTRLTVT.

This clone was observed a single time. The chain couples TRBV3-1 (or the pseudogene TRBV3-2) to TRBJ2-7; the D is unclear. The CDR3 totals 14 residues. The V end was cut by 2 bases, the J end by 0 bases, with 8 bases between. Germline-derived CDR1 and CDR2 are LGHDT and YNNKEL (reference sequence). The CDR3 region is CASSQNPISYEQYF. In nucleotides, the CDR3 is TGTGCCAGCAGCCAAAATCCCATCTCCTACGAGCAGTACTTC.

The gene calls are TRBV4-2 and TRBJ2-5, with D uncertain. The CDR3 sequence is 13 residues long. CDR1 is LGHNA, CDR2 YNFKEQ, per germline. Trimming stripped 0 bases from V and 5 bases from J, with 7 bases between. The CDR3 sequence: CASSQEAYETQYF. CDR3 DNA sequence: TGTGCCAGCAGCCAAGAAGCATATGAGACCCAGTACTTC.

V gene TRBV30 combines with J gene TRBJ1-2; the D gene is possibly TRBD1 (6 bases). This CDR3 contains 13 residues. V was shortened by 4 bases and J by 8 bases, with 17 bases between the two germline ends. Germline V gives CDR1 GTSNPN, CDR2 SVGIG (reference sequence). CDR3 loop: CAWKPLDRRGYTF. In DNA, the CDR3 is TGTGCCTGGAAACCCCTAGACAGGAGGGGCTACACCTTC.